A selection of T cell receptor beta chains follows, all from one sample in a study of blood T cell repertoires in COVID-19. Profiled with immunoSEQ multiplex PCR; TCRdb holds only in-frame clones, not every one. The sample carries about 180,000 clones, over 75% recorded once. The source material was peripheral blood. The receptors originated from a person aged 65-85 years with COVID-19, enrolled during active disease. CDR3s include the opening cysteine and the closing phenylalanine or tryptophan. A D gene is named only where the DNA matches it firmly. Size values are once, few and many counts, or a class for expanded clones, and some rows have none.

D gene	J gene	clone size	V gene	CDR3 DNA	CDR3 protein
TRBD1	TRBJ2-7	.	TRBV6-1	TGTGCCAGCAGTGAACCGACAGGGGTCAACTACGAGCAGTACTTC	CASSEPTGVNYEQYF
.	TRBJ1-1	.	TRBV30	TGTGCCTGGACCTTAAACACTGAAGCTTTCTTT	CAWTLNTEAFF
.	TRBJ2-2	.	TRBV7-9	TGTGCCAGCAGCTTAACGACTCTAGATGGTACCGGGGAGCTGTTTTTT	CASSLTTLDGTGELFF
TRBD1	TRBJ2-7	.	TRBV6-5	TGTGCCAGCAGTCAATCGGGACAGGCCTACGAGCAGTACTTC	CASSQSGQAYEQYF
TRBD1	TRBJ1-1	.	TRBV28	TGTGCCAGCAGTTCCGGGACAGGTTTCCTCGGAGCTTTCTTT	CASSSGTGFLGAFF
.	TRBJ1-1	.	TRBV10-3	TGTGCCATCAAATTGACAGGCGACACTGAAGCTTTCTTT	CAIKLTGDTEAFF
TRBD1	TRBJ2-6	.	TRBV19	TGTGCCAGTAGATTAGGACAGGACAACGTCCTGACTTTC	CASRLGQDNVLTF
TRBD1	TRBJ2-7	.	TRBV2	TGTGCCAGCAGTGAGCCAGGGGGTTACGAGCAGTACTTC	CASSEPGGYEQYF
.	TRBJ1-6	.	TRBV6-5	TGTGCCAGCAGTTACGGGGGGGCTGGGAATTCACCCCTCCACTTT	CASSYGGAGNSPLHF
TRBD1	TRBJ2-2	.	TRBV29-1	TGCAGCCACGGGACAGGGACGAACACCGGGGAGCTGTTTTTT	CSHGTGTNTGELFF
TRBD1	TRBJ2-1	.	TRBV11-3	TGTGCCAGCAGCCCCTCGGACAGGGGGCGGGCAGACAATGAGCAGTTCTTC	CASSPSDRGRADNEQFF
.	TRBJ1-1	.	TRBV5-6	TGTGCCAGCAGACAAGGACAAAACACTGAAGCTTTCTTT	CASRQGQNTEAFF
.	TRBJ2-3	.	TRBV28	TGTGCCAGCAGTTTGCGGGGTACCGATACGCAGTATTTT	CASSLRGTDTQYF
.	TRBJ2-1	once	TRBV5-4	TGTGCCAGCAGCTTAAGTAGCGCACGCCTGAGCTCCTACAATGAGCAGTTCTTC	CASSLSSARLSSYNEQFF
.	TRBJ1-2	.	TRBV12-3/TRBV12-4	TGTGCCAGCAGCTCGGGAGGGAATGGCTACACCTTC	CASSSGGNGYTF
.	TRBJ2-1	.	TRBV19	TGTGCCAGTCAGGAGCGGTCGAGCTCCTACAATGAGCAGTTCTTC	CASQERSSSYNEQFF
TRBD1	TRBJ2-1	.	TRBV18	TGTGCCAGCTCATCGGGACAGGGGTTTAGTGAGCAGTTCTTC	CASSSGQGFSEQFF
TRBD2	TRBJ2-1	.	TRBV11-2	TGTGCCAGCAGCTTAGACGTAGCGGCGGGGGGACATGAGCAGTTCTTC	CASSLDVAAGGHEQFF
.	TRBJ2-3	.	TRBV27	TGTGCCAGCAGTTTAATGGGGAGGGGGGCAAGCACAGATACGCAGTATTTT	CASSLMGRGASTDTQYF
TRBD1	TRBJ1-1	.	TRBV6-5	TGTGCCAGCAGCCCCAGGGGGGTCTACACTGAAGCTTTCTTT	CASSPRGVYTEAFF
.	TRBJ1-2	.	TRBV6-2/TRBV6-3	TGTGCCAGCAGTTATTTCAGGACAGGCTACACCTTC	CASSYFRTGYTF
.	TRBJ2-1	.	TRBV2	TGTGCCAGCAGTCTCCAGGAGGGAGAGCGGTTCTTC	CASSLQEGERFF
.	TRBJ2-1	.	TRBV11-1	TGTGCCAGCAGCTCCAGGGTTGCGGCGGAGTACAATGAGCAGTTCTTC	CASSSRVAAEYNEQFF
.	TRBJ1-2	.	TRBV6-6	TGTGCCAGCAGTTACTCGGACAGCGTTAACTATGGCTACACCTTC	CASSYSDSVNYGYTF
.	TRBJ2-1	.	TRBV19	TGTGCCAGTAGTATCTCGGGACTTCGGGGGCAGTTCTTC	CASSISGLRGQFF
TRBD1	TRBJ1-2	.	TRBV9	TGTGCCAGCAGCCCCGCGGACAGGCTTCTTGGCTACACCTTC	CASSPADRLLGYTF
TRBD2	TRBJ2-3	.	TRBV4-2	TGTGCCACCAAGATAGCGGGGGGAACAGATACGCAGTATTTT	CATKIAGGTDTQYF
TRBD1	TRBJ1-4	.	TRBV10-3	TGTGCCACGAAACCGGGACAGGCTGCAACTAATGAAAAACTGTTTTTT	CATKPGQAATNEKLFF
.	TRBJ2-2	.	TRBV7-2	TGTGCCAGCAGCGTAGACAGTACGCGCACCGGGGAGCTGTTTTTT	CASSVDSTRTGELFF
.	TRBJ1-2	.	TRBV2	TGTGCCAGCAGTGAGTACAGGGTTGATGCCTACACCTTC	CASSEYRVDAYTF
.	TRBJ2-3	.	TRBV9	TGTGCCAGCAGCGTACTAGCGACTTACACAGATACGCAGTATTTT	CASSVLATYTDTQYF